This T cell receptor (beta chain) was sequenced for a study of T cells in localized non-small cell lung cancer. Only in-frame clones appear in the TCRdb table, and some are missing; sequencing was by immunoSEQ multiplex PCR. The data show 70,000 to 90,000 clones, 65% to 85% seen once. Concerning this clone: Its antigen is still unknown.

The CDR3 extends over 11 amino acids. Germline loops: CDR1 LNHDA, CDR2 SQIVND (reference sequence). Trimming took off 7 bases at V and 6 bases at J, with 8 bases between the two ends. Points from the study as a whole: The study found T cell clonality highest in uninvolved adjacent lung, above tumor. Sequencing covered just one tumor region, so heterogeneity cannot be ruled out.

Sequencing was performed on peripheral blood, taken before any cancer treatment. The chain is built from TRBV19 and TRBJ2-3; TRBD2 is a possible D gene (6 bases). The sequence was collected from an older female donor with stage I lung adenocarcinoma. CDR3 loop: CASISGDTQYF. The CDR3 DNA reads TGTGCCAGTATTAGCGGTGATACGCAGTATTTT.